This T cell receptor beta chain is drawn from a study of blood T cells in healthy people across ages. Per sample, at least 6 micrograms of total RNA were extracted. The study's findings and limits: Unsorted PBMC input precluded a conclusive naive versus antigen-experienced comparison.

The use of a sample-barcoded 5' primer and a J-beta primer mix characterized a second PCR of roughly 7 to 12 cycles. TCRdb itself ran the 5' RACE reads through MiXCR, one entry per CDR3 protein. The repertoire holds 700,000 to 850,000 distinct CDR3 sequences, about 36% seen once, with 13% in the top ten. The V end was cut by 3 bases, the J end by 1 base, with 9 bases between. The CDR3 covers 14 residues. CDR1 MNHEY and CDR2 SMNVEV come from the germline V gene (reference sequence). As to this clonotype: The target antigen is unknown.

This TCR came from a man between 18 and 29 years old in good health. Material: blood. The chain recombines TRBV27 with TRBJ1-1; weak D call: TRBD1 (6 bases). CDR3 coding DNA: TGTGCCAGCAGTTTTCGGACAGCGAACACTGAAGCTTTCTTT. Translated, it gives CASSFRTANTEAFF.